This TCR beta chain was identified during a study of T cell repertoires in cytomegalovirus infection. This CDR3 contains 13 residues. The V gene lost 10 bases and the J gene lost 5 bases, with 15 bases spanning the gap. Germline-derived CDR1 and CDR2 are MNHEY and SMNVEV (reference sequence). This clonotype came up a few times. Via MiXCR, TCRdb re-called the reads, giving one row per CDR3 protein. This table holds around 530,000 distinct CDR3 sequences, approximately 26% found once. The specimen sequenced was PBMCs. This receptor was taken from a human donor in good health (CMV status not recorded). Some clones in this sample may be carry-over from other donors' samples. The genes are TRBV27 and TRBJ2-1; TRBD1 might be the D (6 bases). Here the CDR3 reads CATHRTANNEQFF. The DNA of the CDR3 is TGTGCCACCCACAGGACAGCGAACAATGAGCAGTTCTTC.